The entry below describes one T cell receptor (beta chain). Its antigen is still unknown. The sample comes from a study of naive and memory T cell subsets. An equimolar mix of two oligonucleotides served as the beta constant-region primer for TRBC1 and TRBC2. Ligated cDNA was amplified by four rounds of PCR with nested alpha and beta constant-region primers and SP2. The cDNA 3' end received a ligated single-stranded oligonucleotide carrying the SP2 primer and a 12-nucleotide UMI. In TCRdb, the UMI-ligation and nested PCR reads were re-called with MiXCR into one record per CDR3 protein. The top ten clones hold around 0.097% of a sample with 120,000 to 150,000 distinct CDR3 sequences, roughly 22% of them seen once. Study conclusions and caveats: Naive repertoires, especially CD8, held a few larger clonotypes, possibly memory cells re-expressing CD45RA. Clonotypes are single alpha or beta chains, not paired receptors. Diversity fell and Gini index rose from naive through CM, EM, EMRA.

The source of this sequence is a human donor in good health. What was sequenced was naive CD4+ T cells from blood.

The CDR3 here is CASSVGSSNQPQHF. The CDR3 nucleotides read TGTGCCAGCAGTGTAGGGAGTAGCAATCAGCCCCAGCATTTT. The chain is built from TRBV28 and TRBJ1-5; D is undetermined. The CDR3 totals 14 residues. Per the germline V gene, CDR1 is MDHEN and CDR2 is SYDVKM. V was trimmed by 5 bases and J by 0 bases, leaving 8 bases between them. Combining the CDR3 with reference TRBV28 and TRBJ1-5 gives the whole variable domain DVKVTQSSRYLVKRTGEKVFLECVQDMDHENMFWYRQDPGLGLRLIYFSYDVKMKEKGDIPEGYSVSREKKERFSLILESASTNQTSMYLCASSVGSSNQPQHFGDGTRLSIL.